Below are 8 T cell receptor beta chains sequenced from a single sample in a study of a mutant IDH1 vaccine in newly diagnosed glioma. Stated time point: week 11, during vaccination. Mutant IDH1 20-mer peptide, at 300 ug, made up each vaccine dose, with topical imiquimod. For these TCRs, the target antigens are not known. TCRdb's copy holds only in-frame clones and misses some; the assay was immunoSEQ multiplex PCR. The data show some 120,000 clones, with just under 80% seen just once and approximately 5% held by the top ten. The sample here was PBMCs, taken from a glioma patient whose treatment included an IDH1 peptide vaccine. The receptors derive from a man aged 35-49 years with glioma.

The chain employs TRBV4-3 and TRBJ2-3, with 10 nucleotides matching TRBD1. CDR1 and CDR2 (germline): LGHNA, YSLEER. V trimming: 3 bases; J trimming: 1 base; junction bases outside the gene matches: 10. The CDR3 covers 18 residues. CDR3 loop: CASSHQLSGTGGTDTQYF. The CDR3 region has the DNA TGCGCCAGCAGCCATCAACTTTCCGGGACAGGGGGCACAGATACGCAGTATTTT.

The chain uses TRBV2 and TRBJ1-1; 9 nucleotides match TRBD1. Germline V lookup: CDR1 SNHLY, CDR2 FYNNEI. Germline trimming cut 5 bases from V and 3 bases from J; bases unmatched to any gene: 4. The length of the CDR3 is 14 residues. As DNA, the CDR3 is TGTGCCAGCAGTCCAGACAGGGGGGACACTGAAGCTTTCTTT. Protein sequence: CASSPDRGDTEAFF.

The CDR3 sequence is CASSAGPYGYTF. CDR3 nucleotide sequence: TGTGCCAGCAGCGCAGGTCCCTATGGCTACACCTTC. The chain employs TRBV9 and TRBJ1-2; D is undetermined. V was pared by 3 bases and J by 4 bases, with 7 bases between. The CDR3 has 12 amino acids. The germline V gene has CDR1 SGDLS and CDR2 YYNGEE. The whole variable domain, remainder taken from reference TRBV9 and TRBJ1-2, is DSGVTQTPKHLITATGQRVTLRCSPRSGDLSVYWYQQSLDQGLQFLIQYYNGEERAKGNILERFSAQQFPDLHSELNLSSLELGDSALYFCASSAGPYGYTFGSGTRLTVV.

This chain links TRBV27 with TRBJ2-3, with TRBD2 matching over 9 bases. Looked up from germline, CDR1 is MNHEY and CDR2 is SMNVEV (reference sequence). The J segment lost 3 bases and the V segment lost 2 bases, leaving 9 bases of the junction unmatched. The CDR3 has 17 residues. This CDR3 is CASSLQLAGLGTDTQYF. The CDR3, as DNA: TGTGCCAGCAGTTTACAGCTAGCGGGGCTGGGGACAGATACGCAGTATTTT.

The chain recombines TRBV5-6 with TRBJ2-5; D is unresolved. The CDR3 is 14 amino acids. CDR1 is SGHDT and CDR2 is YYEEEE in the germline V gene. V was trimmed by 3 bases and J by 11 bases, leaving 20 bases between them. The CDR3 nucleotides are TGTGCCAGCAGCTCCGGGCCTTCAGCATTGCAGCAGTACTTC. Protein: CASSSGPSALQQYF.

The chain links TRBV2 to TRBJ2-2; TRBD1 might be the D (5 bases). CDR3 size: 14 residues. Germline-derived CDR1 and CDR2 are SNHLY and FYNNEI. V lost 2 bases, J lost 5 bases, and 9 bases lay in between. In DNA, the CDR3 is TGTGCCAGCAGTGAAACAGGTCGAACCGGGGAGCTGTTTTTT. Translated: CASSETGRTGELFF.

V is TRBV29-1 and J is TRBJ2-2, with D perhaps matching TRBD1 (6 bases). Between the trimmed V and J ends, which lost 6 bases and 0 bases, there was a span of 11 bases. From germline, CDR1 is SQVTM and CDR2 ANQGSEA. This CDR3 spans 14 amino acids. CDR3 in amino acids: CSVAGEPNTGELFF. Written as DNA, the CDR3 is TGCAGCGTCGCAGGGGAGCCGAACACCGGGGAGCTGTTTTTT.

The chain carries TRBV7-2 and TRBJ2-7; TRBD2 aligns across 11 bases. Unmatched junction bases numbered 10, after V lost 4 bases and J lost 2 bases. Germline V lookup: CDR1 SGHTA, CDR2 FQGNSA. The CDR3 length is 17 residues. The CDR3: CASSSGTSGYVTYEQYF. The CDR3 DNA reads TGTGCCAGCAGCTCAGGGACTAGCGGCTACGTGACCTACGAGCAGTACTTC.